This T cell receptor beta chain was found in a study of T cell repertoires in cytomegalovirus infection (dated by TCRdb to 2018 to 2020). The study in broad terms: Donor HLA type was relevant to the analysis, as public TCR beta signatures indicated carriage of CMV infection together with the matching HLA type.

TCRdb shows the sequencer as Illumina HiSeq 1500. TCRdb trimmed the raw reads at Q25, called clones with MiXCR and kept productive beta chains. Each entry merges the rows of one CDR3 protein and shows their most common DNA and genes. The sample table shows under 850,000 distinct CDR3 sequences, and roughly a third are seen once. The ten most abundant clones make up about 2.8% of the sample. Study-wide conclusions, independent of this receptor: Cumulative frequency of public TCR beta family members discriminated carriers of CMV infection plus the relevant HLA type in this cohort and an independent roughly 340-donor cohort. The ex vivo response was dominated by HLA-C-restricted CMV-specific TCR beta clonotypes, which also provided the single most frequent clonotype in two of eight donors.

V lost 6 bases and J lost 1 base, and the count of bases not matched to a germline gene is 13. CDR1 SGHVS and CDR2 FNYEAQ are derived from the germline V gene. Its CDR3 holds 17 amino acids, cysteine through phenylalanine. The sequence is cut down to CDR3 DNA, 51 bases in frame from base 1. As for this clonotype: Its cognate antigen has yet to be identified. Base quality data are lacking; no much larger clone is found one base away.

This sequence uses TRBV7-6 and TRBJ1-2, and 8 bases in between align with TRBD1. The source of this sequence is a human donor in good health (CMV status not recorded). Some clones in this sample may be carry-over from other donors' samples. Material: PBMCs. The CDR3 region has the sequence CASRPPGQARFNYGYTF. The DNA is TGTGCCAGCAGACCTCCGGGACAGGCCCGTTTTAACTATGGCTACACCTTC.